This passage covers 4 T cell receptor beta chains from one sample sequenced in a study of cytomegalovirus exposure and HLA in healthy donors. A multiplex PCR was run with 60 Vbeta primers and 13 Jbeta primers. The repertoire was sequenced with immunoSEQ multiplex PCR; TCRdb's copy has only in-frame clones and lacks some. This repertoire shows roughly 110,000 clones, over 60% found once; its top ten account for 8% to 10%. Sequences were obtained from PBMCs. Receptor source: a man between 18 and 35 years old in good health and CMV-seropositive.

The CDR3 DNA follows: TGTGCCAGCAGCCCTTCTTCAGCAATCAGGGGGCGAGAAAATGGCTACACCTTC. Its translation is CASSPSSAIRGRENGYTF. The chain employs TRBV7-2 and TRBJ1-2; the match to TRBD1 covers 8 bases. This CDR3 region has 18 residues. Germline V gene sequence: CDR1 SGHTA, CDR2 FQGNSA. The ends lost 5 bases at V and 6 bases at J; junction bases unmatched: 20.

The rearrangement uses TRBV11-2 and TRBJ2-3; 13 bases map to TRBD2. Germline V gives CDR1 SGHAT, CDR2 FQNNGV. The V segment lost 5 bases and the J segment 8 bases; nucleotides outside the gene matches: 4. CDR3 size: 14 residues. The DNA of the CDR3 is TGTGCCAGCAGCCCACTAGCGGGGGGGCGTACGCAGTATTTT. Amino acid sequence: CASSPLAGGRTQYF.

This clone was observed a few times. The chain employs TRBV9 and TRBJ1-3, with 8 bases lining up with TRBD1. This CDR3 is 17 amino acids long. Germline loops: CDR1 SGDLS, CDR2 YYNGEE. J lost 0 bases, V lost 3 bases, and 8 bases had no gene match. The CDR3 region is CASSARDRLFSGNTIYF. The CDR3 nucleotides read TGTGCCAGCAGCGCTCGGGACAGGCTATTCTCTGGAAACACCATATATTTT.

V gene TRBV2 combines with J gene TRBJ1-3; D is unresolved. Germline CDR1 SNHLY, CDR2 FYNNEI. V lost 7 bases to trimming and J lost 1 base, with 11 bases between them. CDR3 length: 14 amino acids. The CDR3 DNA follows: TGTGCCAGCACCAGCCTAGGTTCTGGAAACACCATATATTTT. It is translated as CASTSLGSGNTIYF.